The present T cell receptor (beta chain) was sequenced within a study of identical twins. TCRdb ran MiXCR on the 5' RACE reads and lists one entry per CDR3 protein. The table records around 680,000 distinct CDR3 sequences, 8.6% of them present only once. CDR1 is SEHNR, CDR2 FQNEAQ, per germline (reference sequence). This CDR3 region has 16 residues. The V gene lost 4 bases and the J gene lost 0 bases, with 15 bases spanning the gap. The same sample was also studied in work on yellow fever vaccine responses in identical twins.

This clonotype was obtained from a woman aged 18-35 years in good health. The chain couples TRBV7-9 to TRBJ1-1, with D possibly matching TRBD1 (6 bases). Sequencing used PBMCs. CDR3 region: CASSSGATGLNTEAFF. CDR3 sequence (DNA): TGTGCCAGCAGCTCAGGAGCGACAGGTTTGAACACTGAAGCTTTCTTT.